The 24 T cell receptor beta chains reported below all come from one sample, sequenced in a study of blood T cell repertoires in COVID-19. The repertoire was sequenced with immunoSEQ multiplex PCR; TCRdb's copy has only in-frame clones and lacks some. In the table there are over 150,000 clones, about 87% of which are singletons. The sequencing sample was made of peripheral blood. These receptors all come from a woman aged 60-75 years who had recovered from COVID-19.

The chain employs TRBV5-1 and TRBJ2-5; TRBD1 matches at 7 bases. J was trimmed by 5 bases and V by 0 bases; bases with no gene match: 4. Germline lookup yields CDR1 SGHRS and CDR2 YFSETQ. CDR3 length: 14 residues. The CDR3 is CASSLATGEETQYF. The CDR3 coding sequence is TGCGCCAGCAGCTTGGCTACAGGGGAGGAGACCCAGTACTTC.

V and J are TRBV6-5 and TRBJ2-5, with 11 positions matching TRBD2. This CDR3 contains 15 residues. The germline CDR1 and CDR2 sequences are MNHEY and SVGAGI. Germline trimming cut 0 bases from V and 5 bases from J; bases unmatched to any gene: 2. The CDR3 loop is CASSYSLAGVETQYF. In DNA form, the CDR3 reads TGTGCCAGCAGTTACTCACTAGCGGGGGTGGAGACCCAGTACTTC.

About this clone: At one end the junction does not follow the germline gene, possibly because of a read error. The J gene is TRBJ2-3, the V gene TRBV5-4; 7 positions agree with TRBD1. Germline loops: CDR1 SGHNT, CDR2 YYREEE (reference sequence). The CDR3 runs to 16 residues. The CDR3 loop is CASSLGTARGTDTQYF. CDR3 nucleotide sequence: TGTGCCAGCAGTTTGGGGACAGCGAGGGGCACAGATACGCAGTATTTT.

The chain links TRBV7-3 to TRBJ1-3; D not resolved. The germline V gene encodes CDR1 SGHTA and CDR2 FQGTGA. The CDR3 is made up of 13 amino acids. V gave up 3 bases and J gave up 4 bases, with 7 bases separating them. The CDR3 here is CASSFAAGNTIYF. The CDR3 DNA reads TGTGCCAGCAGCTTTGCAGCGGGAAACACCATATATTTT.

V is TRBV7-9 and J is TRBJ2-5; D may be TRBD1 (6 bases). The V and J ends lost 5 bases and 5 bases respectively, with 21 bases between them. CDR3 length: 16 residues. Germline V gene lookup returns CDR1 SEHNR and CDR2 FQNEAQ (reference sequence). The CDR3 DNA follows: TGTGCCAGCAGCGGCCGGGACACCTCATCGTGGGAGACCCAGTACTTC. Protein: CASSGRDTSSWETQYF. The variable domain in full, with the rest retrieved from reference TRBV7-9 and TRBJ2-5, is DTGVSQNPRHKITKRGQNVTFRCDPISEHNRLYWYRQTLGQGPEFLTYFQNEAQLEKSRLLSDRFSAERPKGSFSTLEIQRTEQGDSAMYLCASSGRDTSSWETQYFGPGTRLLVL.

This clone appeared a single time. The chain carries TRBV28 and TRBJ1-5; tentative D call: TRBD1 (5 bases). The V end lost 2 bases, the J end lost 4 bases, and 6 bases lay between the germline ends. The length of the CDR3 is 13 residues. Germline V CDR1 and CDR2: MDHEN, SYDVKM. DNA of the CDR3: TGTGCCAGCAGTTTACCAGGGAATCAGCCCCAGCATTTT. Translating gives CASSLPGNQPQHF.

V gene TRBV7-2 combines with J gene TRBJ2-1, with D maybe TRBD1 (6 bases). This CDR3 is 15 amino acids long. Germline V CDR1 and CDR2: SGHTA, FQGNSA. V was trimmed by 5 bases and J by 0 bases, leaving 11 bases between them. DNA for the CDR3: TGTGCCAGCAGCGCCAGGGGCGGCTCCTACAATGAGCAGTTCTTC. It encodes CASSARGGSYNEQFF.

The rearrangement uses TRBV19 and TRBJ1-2; a possible D gene is TRBD1 (5 bases). The CDR3 covers 14 residues. Germline CDR1 and CDR2: LNHDA and SQIVND (reference sequence). V lost 7 bases, J lost 4 bases, and 16 bases lay in between. CDR3 bases: TGTGCCAGTACCCTGGACACAAACTTCTATGGCTACACCTTC. Translated: CASTLDTNFYGYTF.

V gene TRBV4-3 combines with J gene TRBJ2-1, with a possible D match to TRBD2 (5 bases). Looked up from germline, CDR1 is LGHNA and CDR2 is YSLEER. With 0 bases removed from V and 6 bases from J, the gap between germline ends came to 9 bases. The CDR3 has 14 residues. The CDR3 region has the DNA TGCGCCAGCAGCCAAGAGGCCCTAGCCAATGAGCAGTTCTTC. It is translated as CASSQEALANEQFF.

The CDR3 loop is CASSTAGGGYPTEAFF. In DNA form, the CDR3 reads TGTGCCAGCAGCACCGCAGGGGGCGGGTATCCAACTGAAGCTTTCTTT. The chain combines TRBV7-2 with TRBJ1-1; the match to TRBD1 covers 8 bases. This CDR3 is 16 amino acids long. CDR1 and CDR2 (germline): SGHTA, FQGNSA. Unmatched junction bases numbered 13, after V lost 5 bases and J lost 5 bases.

This chain joins TRBV5-1 and TRBJ2-6; D might be TRBD1 (6 bases). This CDR3 spans 16 amino acids. Germline CDR1 is SGHRS and CDR2 is YFSETQ. The V end was cut by 7 bases, the J end by 0 bases, with 14 bases between. The CDR3 is CASGQTGNSGANVLTF. CDR3 nucleotides: TGCGCCAGCGGCCAGACAGGAAACTCTGGGGCCAACGTCCTGACTTTC.

V is TRBV11-3 and J is TRBJ1-2; 8 bases line up with TRBD1. CDR1 is SGHNT and CDR2 is YENEEA in the germline V gene. There are 14 residues in the CDR3. The ends lost 5 bases at V and 5 bases at J; junction bases unmatched: 7. This CDR3 is CASSQGQGGYGYTF. In nucleotides, the CDR3 is TGTGCCAGCAGCCAAGGACAGGGCGGGTATGGCTACACCTTC.

The V call is TRBV28, the J call TRBJ2-7; TRBD1 agrees at 10 bases. The V segment lost 5 bases and the J segment 3 bases; nucleotides outside the gene matches: 7. The V gene's germline CDR1 is MDHEN and CDR2 SYDVKM. The CDR3 loop spans 15 amino acids. The CDR3 sequence is CASSGRQGANYEQYF. In nucleotides, the CDR3 is TGTGCCAGCAGTGGGAGACAGGGGGCTAACTACGAGCAGTACTTC.

CDR3 sequence: CASSAQEGTEAFF. The CDR3 DNA reads TGTGCCAGCAGTGCTCAGGAGGGGACTGAAGCTTTCTTT. This rearrangement joins TRBV25-1 to TRBJ1-1, with a tentative D call TRBD1 (5 bases). The V gene's germline CDR1 is MGHDK and CDR2 SYGVNS. The V end was cut by 4 bases, the J end by 5 bases, with 11 bases between. There are 13 residues in the CDR3.

The genes are TRBV2 and TRBJ1-5; 10 bases match TRBD1. Germline V gives CDR1 SNHLY, CDR2 FYNNEI. The CDR3 is made up of 17 amino acids. The J segment lost 2 bases and the V segment lost 5 bases, leaving 9 bases of the junction unmatched. The CDR3 sequence is CASSYGTGATGNQPQHF. The CDR3 nucleotides are TGTGCCAGCAGTTACGGGACAGGGGCGACTGGCAATCAGCCCCAGCATTTT. The full variable domain, in which reference TRBV2 and TRBJ1-5 provide the parts outside the CDR3, is EPEVTQTPSHQVTQMGQEVILRCVPISNHLYFYWYRQILGQKVEFLVSFYNNEISEKSEIFDDQFSVERPDGSNFTLKIRSTKLEDSAMYFCASSYGTGATGNQPQHFGDGTRLSIL.

In DNA, the CDR3 is TGTGCCAGCAGCCCCGGACTAGCGGGGGAGACAGATACGCAGTATTTT. Translation: CASSPGLAGETDTQYF. The J gene is TRBJ2-3, the V gene TRBV7-9; TRBD2 matches 13 bases. The CDR3 is 16 amino acids. Germline V gene lookup returns CDR1 SEHNR and CDR2 FQNEAQ (reference sequence). V shed 5 bases, J shed 3 bases, and the junction held 5 bases outside the gene matches.

CDR3 in amino acids: CASSQDRGHHGYTF. The CDR3 nucleotides are TGTGCCAGCAGCCAGGACAGGGGGCACCATGGCTACACCTTC. This chain connects TRBV3-1 (or the pseudogene TRBV3-2) to TRBJ1-2; 11 bases map to TRBD1. The CDR3 is 14 amino acids. The germline gives CDR1 LGHDT, CDR2 YNNKEL (reference sequence). V dropped 3 bases and J dropped 6; count of bases not matched to a gene: 3.

This chain uses TRBV4-1 with TRBJ2-3, with D perhaps matching TRBD2 (5 bases). This CDR3 is built from 15 residues. V lost 5 bases to trimming and J lost 0 bases, with 12 bases between them. Germline assignment: CDR1 MGHRA and CDR2 YSYEKL. CDR3 DNA sequence: TGCGCCAGCAGCTACCCTAGCTCCAGCACAGATACGCAGTATTTT. Amino acid sequence: CASSYPSSSTDTQYF.

This sequence joins TRBV3-1 (or the pseudogene TRBV3-2) and TRBJ1-1, with D possibly TRBD1 on 5 matching bases. This CDR3 has 14 residues. V gave up 0 bases and J gave up 6 bases, with 11 bases separating them. Germline CDR1 reads LGHDT; CDR2 reads YNNKEL (reference sequence). The CDR3 here is CASSQDWGGSEAFF. The CDR3 nucleotides are TGTGCCAGCAGCCAAGATTGGGGGGGATCTGAAGCTTTCTTT.

The J gene is TRBJ1-2, the V gene TRBV28; 8 bases are a match to TRBD1. The V and J ends lost 5 bases and 6 bases, in that order; junction bases with no gene match: 14. Germline lookup yields CDR1 MDHEN and CDR2 SYDVKM. The CDR3 covers 16 residues. As DNA, the CDR3 is TGTGCCAGCAGTCTGACAGGGGCAGGGAGTAGAGATGGCTACACCTTC. Its protein product is CASSLTGAGSRDGYTF.

Only one count was recorded for this clone. The V call is TRBV7-2, the J call TRBJ2-2; D not resolved. The V and J ends lost 3 bases and 3 bases respectively, with 11 bases between them. The CDR3 runs 15 residues. From germline, CDR1 is SGHTA and CDR2 FQGNSA. CDR3 region: CASSFGNKYTGELFF. The CDR3, as DNA: TGTGCCAGCAGCTTTGGCAATAAGTACACCGGGGAGCTGTTTTTT.

The chain uses TRBV5-1 and TRBJ1-5; D unclear. The CDR3 totals 16 residues. With 4 bases removed from V and 0 bases from J, the gap between germline ends came to 14 bases. The germline V gene has CDR1 SGHRS and CDR2 YFSETQ. The chain's CDR3 is CASSPGSINSNQPQHF. CDR3 sequence (DNA): TGCGCCAGCAGCCCAGGTTCGATCAATAGCAATCAGCCCCAGCATTTT.

The rearrangement links TRBV7-2 to TRBJ1-1; D is perhaps TRBD1 (6 bases). The CDR3 contains 12 residues. Trimming took off 5 bases at V and 7 bases at J, with 11 bases between the two ends. Per the germline V gene, CDR1 is SGHTA and CDR2 is FQGNSA. The CDR3 DNA follows: TGTGCCAGCAGCATTCAGGGGATTGAAGCTTTCTTT. Amino acids: CASSIQGIEAFF.

This chain links TRBV19 with TRBJ2-1, with 11 bases that match TRBD2. This CDR3 is built from 17 residues. The germline gives CDR1 LNHDA, CDR2 SQIVND (reference sequence). V lost 2 bases to trimming and J lost 0 bases; unmatched junction nucleotides: 3. The CDR3 DNA sequence: TGTGCCAGTAGTATACAGACTAGCGGGGTCTCCTACAATGAGCAGTTCTTC. Residues: CASSIQTSGVSYNEQFF. The full variable domain, with the rest looked up from reference TRBV19 and TRBJ2-1, is DGGITQSPKYLFRKEGQNVTLSCEQNLNHDAMYWYRQDPGQGLRLIYYSQIVNDFQKGDIAEGYSVSREKKESFPLTVTSAQKNPTAFYLCASSIQTSGVSYNEQFFGPGTRLTVL.